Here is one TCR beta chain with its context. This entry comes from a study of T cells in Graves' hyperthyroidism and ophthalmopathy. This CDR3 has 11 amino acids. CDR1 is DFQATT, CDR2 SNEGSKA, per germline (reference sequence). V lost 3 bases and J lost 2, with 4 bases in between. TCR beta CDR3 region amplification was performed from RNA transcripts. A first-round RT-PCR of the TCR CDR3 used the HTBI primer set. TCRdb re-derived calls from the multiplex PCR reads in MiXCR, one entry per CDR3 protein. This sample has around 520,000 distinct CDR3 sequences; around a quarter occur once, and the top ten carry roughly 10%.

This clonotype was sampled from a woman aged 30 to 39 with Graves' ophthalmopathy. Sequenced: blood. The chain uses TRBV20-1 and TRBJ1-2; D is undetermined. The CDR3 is CSASVNYGYTF. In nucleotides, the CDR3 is TGCAGTGCTAGTGTCAACTATGGCTACACCTTC.